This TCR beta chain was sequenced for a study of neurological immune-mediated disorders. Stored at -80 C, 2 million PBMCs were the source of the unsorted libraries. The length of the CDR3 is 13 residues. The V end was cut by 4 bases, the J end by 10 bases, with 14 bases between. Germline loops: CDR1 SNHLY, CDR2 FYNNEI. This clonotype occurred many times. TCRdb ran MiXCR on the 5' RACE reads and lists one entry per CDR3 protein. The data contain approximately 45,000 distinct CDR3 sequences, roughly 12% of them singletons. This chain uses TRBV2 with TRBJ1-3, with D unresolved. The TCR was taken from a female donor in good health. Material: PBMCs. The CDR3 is CASSVEGLSTIYF. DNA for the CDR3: TGTGCCAGCAGTGTTGAGGGTCTCTCGACCATATATTTT.